The 5 T cell receptor beta chains below come from one sample, sequenced in a study of cytomegalovirus exposure and HLA in healthy donors. The PCR ran on 60 Vbeta and 13 Jbeta primers. This table comes from immunoSEQ multiplex PCR, and its TCRdb copy is limited to in-frame clones, with some not included. The sample lists roughly 160,000 clones, roughly 80% seen once, with 2.2% in the top ten. Sequenced sample: PBMCs. The receptor set was obtained from a man aged 45-65 years in good health and CMV-seropositive.

This clone appeared once. V usage is TRBV18 and J usage is TRBJ2-7; D remains ambiguous. Germline V gives CDR1 KGHSH, CDR2 LQKENI. The V and J ends lost 0 bases and 2 bases respectively, with 8 bases between them. The CDR3 loop spans 14 amino acids. CDR3 nucleotides: TGTGCCAGCTCACCACCTACTCTAACCTACGAGCAGTACTTC. This translates into CASSPPTLTYEQYF.

This sequence joins TRBV5-1 and TRBJ1-4; D uncertain. The V gene lost 3 bases and the J gene lost 7 bases, with 13 bases spanning the gap. The CDR3 has 14 residues. Per germline, CDR1 SGHRS and CDR2 YFSETQ. CDR3 DNA sequence: TGCGCCAGCAGCTCTTCGGGGAATCCTGAAAAACTGTTTTTT. Its translation: CASSSSGNPEKLFF.

The CDR3 DNA reads TGCGCCAGCGGCCCAGTGGTCACTAGAGGAGTGAACACTGAAGCTTTCTTT. Translation: CASGPVVTRGVNTEAFF. The chain is built from TRBV5-1 and TRBJ1-1, with D unclear. Trimming took 7 bases from V and 0 from J, leaving 22 bases between them. Per the germline V gene, CDR1 is SGHRS and CDR2 is YFSETQ. The CDR3 is 17 residues long.

The genes are TRBV9 and TRBJ2-2; 10 bases map to TRBD1. Germline loops: CDR1 SGDLS, CDR2 YYNGEE. This CDR3 region has 19 residues. J gave up 8 bases and V 3 bases, and 19 bases lay outside the gene matches. CDR3 region: CASSGPIRDRGSNWGELFF. The CDR3 DNA sequence: TGTGCCAGCAGCGGCCCCATCCGGGACAGGGGATCTAATTGGGGGGAGCTGTTTTTT. The whole variable domain, filled in from reference TRBV9 and TRBJ2-2, reads DSGVTQTPKHLITATGQRVTLRCSPRSGDLSVYWYQQSLDQGLQFLIQYYNGEERAKGNILERFSAQQFPDLHSELNLSSLELGDSALYFCASSGPIRDRGSNWGELFFGEGSRLTVL.

Regarding this clone: A read error may produce the germline difference seen at one junction end. V and J are TRBV4-3 and TRBJ2-5; TRBD2 might be the D (7 bases). The length of the CDR3 is 15 residues. Germline V lookup: CDR1 LGHNA, CDR2 YSLEER. CDR3 DNA sequence: TGCGCCAGCAGCCAAGGACGGGGGGCGTCAGAGACCCGGTACTTC. Encoded protein: CASSQGRGASETRYF.